The 17 T cell receptor beta chains reported below all come from one sample, sequenced in a study of blood T cell repertoires in COVID-19. Clones were sequenced by immunoSEQ multiplex PCR, and TCRdb holds only the in-frame ones, with some missing. This table holds fewer than 350,000 clones, approximately 84% found once. Input material: peripheral blood. The receptor set was obtained from a woman in her twenties or thirties who had recovered from COVID-19.

This chain links TRBV29-1 with TRBJ1-2; D may be TRBD1 (5 bases). The germline gives CDR1 SQVTM, CDR2 ANQGSEA. V lost 7 bases and J 7 bases, leaving 19 bases between the germline ends. The CDR3 is 13 amino acids. CDR3 nucleotides: TGCAGCGCCAATGGGGGGGAGGTGCGTGGCTACACCTTC. It is translated as CSANGGEVRGYTF.

The table lists this clone with a count of one. V gene TRBV18 combines with J gene TRBJ2-4, with D perhaps matching TRBD2 (5 bases). V was cut by 0 bases and J by 0 bases, with 9 bases left in between. Germline V gene data show CDR1 as KGHSH and CDR2 as LQKENI. CDR3 length: 16 amino acids. The CDR3 bases are TGTGCCAGCTCACCACCGGACTCACTAGCCAAAAACATTCAGTACTTC. Protein: CASSPPDSLAKNIQYF.

The chain recombines TRBV30 with TRBJ1-2; D unresolved. This CDR3 is built from 12 residues. CDR1 is GTSNPN and CDR2 is SVGIG in the germline V gene (reference sequence). V gave up 5 bases and J gave up 2 bases, with 9 bases separating them. CDR3 DNA sequence: TGTGCCTGGGGTGGAGGGAACTATGGCTACACCTTC. Its translation is CAWGGGNYGYTF. Using reference TRBV30 and TRBJ1-2 for the parts outside the CDR3, the full variable domain is SQTIHQWPATLVQPVGSPLSLECTVEGTSNPNLYWYRQAAGRGLQLLFYSVGIGQISSEVPQNLSASRPQDRQFILSSKKLLLSDSGFYLCAWGGGNYGYTFGSGTRLTVV.

CDR3 sequence reads: CAWSVGSTGELFF. The CDR3 DNA sequence: TGTGCCTGGAGTGTGGGGAGCACCGGGGAGCTGTTTTTT. This rearrangement joins TRBV30 to TRBJ2-2, with D perhaps TRBD2 (5 bases). V lost 0 bases, J lost 4 bases, and 6 bases lay in between. Germline lookup yields CDR1 GTSNPN and CDR2 SVGIG (reference sequence). CDR3 length: 13 residues. Variable domain in full (rest from reference TRBV30 and TRBJ2-2): SQTIHQWPATLVQPVGSPLSLECTVEGTSNPNLYWYRQAAGRGLQLLFYSVGIGQISSEVPQNLSASRPQDRQFILSSKKLLLSDSGFYLCAWSVGSTGELFFGEGSRLTVL.

The V call is TRBV2, the J call TRBJ1-2; the D gene is possibly TRBD1 (5 bases). The CDR3 sequence is 12 residues long. Per germline, CDR1 SNHLY and CDR2 FYNNEI. Trimming took off 3 bases at V and 5 bases at J, with 7 bases between the two ends. The CDR3 loop reads CASSDAGYGYTF. In nucleotides, the CDR3 is TGTGCCAGCAGTGACGCAGGGTATGGCTACACCTTC.

The CDR3 DNA reads as TGCGCCAGCAGCTTGGCGGCCAGCGGGAGTTGGGCAGATACGCAGTATTTT. Amino acid sequence: CASSLAASGSWADTQYF. The J gene is TRBJ2-3, the V gene TRBV5-1; 8 nucleotides align to TRBD2. This CDR3 is built from 17 residues. Germline CDR1 reads SGHRS; CDR2 reads YFSETQ. With V trimmed by 0 bases and J by 4 bases, 10 bases remained unmatched.

The chain is built from TRBV19 and TRBJ2-3, with 9 bases lining up with TRBD2. The V gene end was trimmed by 3 bases and the J gene end by 5 bases; junction bases not matched to a gene: 6. The CDR3 consists of 15 residues. The V gene's germline CDR1 is LNHDA and CDR2 SQIVND (reference sequence). CDR3 DNA sequence: TGTGCCAGTAGTATTCAAGCGGGAGGTATAGATACGCAGTATTTT. Protein product: CASSIQAGGIDTQYF.

The CDR3 DNA reads as TGTGCCGGGGGACTAGAGGGGAACACCGGGGAGCTGTTTTTT. Protein sequence: CAGGLEGNTGELFF. The chain combines TRBV19 with TRBJ2-2, with TRBD2 matching over 8 bases. The CDR3 sequence is 14 residues long. Germline V gives CDR1 LNHDA, CDR2 SQIVND (reference sequence). J lost 1 base, V lost 11 bases, and 6 bases had no gene match.

The gene calls are TRBV27 and TRBJ2-7; the D gene is possibly TRBD2 (6 bases). The CDR3 contains 15 residues. V was shortened by 3 bases and J by 2 bases, with 14 bases between the two germline ends. Germline assignment: CDR1 MNHEY and CDR2 SMNVEV (reference sequence). CDR3 bases: TGTGCCAGCAGTTTTGCGGGGACCGCTCCCTACGAGCAGTACTTC. It specifies CASSFAGTAPYEQYF.

This sequence joins TRBV4-3 and TRBJ1-2; D remains ambiguous. The CDR3 is 15 residues long. The V end was cut by 1 base, the J end by 6 bases, with 15 bases between. Germline CDR1 LGHNA, CDR2 YSLEER. CDR3 amino acids: CASSQAITEFHGYTF. Here the CDR3 DNA reads TGCGCCAGCAGCCAAGCCATCACAGAATTCCATGGCTACACCTTC.

This clone was seen a single time. This chain links TRBV7-9 with TRBJ2-7, with 10 bases matching TRBD2. CDR3 length: 14 amino acids. Germline CDR1 reads SEHNR; CDR2 reads FQNEAQ (reference sequence). The trim removed 4 bases at V and 6 bases at J, leaving 6 bases unmatched. The CDR3 DNA follows: TGTGCCAGCAGCTCCCTAGCGGGAGCCGGCGAGCAGTACTTC. The encoded protein is CASSSLAGAGEQYF.

The V call is TRBV19, the J call TRBJ2-4; 8 bases are a match to TRBD1. Trimming at V came to 9 bases and at J to 6 bases, leaving 7 bases not matched to a gene. The CDR3 runs to 13 residues. Germline V CDR1 and CDR2: LNHDA, SQIVND (reference sequence). The DNA for the CDR3 is TGTGCCAGCAGGACAGGGTTTGGAAACATTCAGTACTTC. It specifies CASRTGFGNIQYF.

The V and J genes are TRBV6-5 and TRBJ2-7, with TRBD2 matching over 8 bases. The CDR3 is 14 residues long. V shed 7 bases, J shed 2 bases, and the junction held 7 bases outside the gene matches. Germline CDR1 reads MNHEY; CDR2 reads SVGAGI. CDR3 residues: CASTPTSDAYEQYF. The DNA for the CDR3 is TGTGCCAGCACCCCGACTAGCGATGCCTACGAGCAGTACTTC.

The genes are TRBV18 and TRBJ2-7; 11 nucleotides match TRBD1. V shed 6 bases, J shed 1 base, and the junction held 5 bases outside the gene matches. The germline gives CDR1 KGHSH, CDR2 LQKENI. This CDR3 contains 15 residues. The CDR3 DNA sequence: TGTGCCAGCTCCCCGGGACAGGGGGGATCCTACGAGCAGTACTTC. Its translation: CASSPGQGGSYEQYF.

The chain recombines TRBV5-4 with TRBJ2-7; 11 nucleotides align to TRBD1. V gave up 4 bases and J gave up 1 base; unmatched junction bases: 4. CDR3 size: 15 residues. In germline, CDR1 is SGHNT, CDR2 YYREEE (reference sequence). DNA for the CDR3: TGTGCCAGCAGCCAGGGGACAGGGGGTTCCTACGAGCAGTACTTC. This encodes CASSQGTGGSYEQYF. The full variable domain, with the rest looked up from reference TRBV5-4 and TRBJ2-7, is ETGVTQSPTHLIKTRGQQVTLRCSSQSGHNTVSWYQQALGQGPQFIFQYYREEENGRGNFPPRFSGLQFPNYSSELNVNALELDDSALYLCASSQGTGGSYEQYFGPGTRLTVT.

The chain joins TRBV2 to TRBJ2-2, with 8 nucleotides matching TRBD2. The CDR3 spans 15 residues. The germline V gene encodes CDR1 SNHLY and CDR2 FYNNEI. V shed 10 bases, J shed 2 bases, and the junction held 9 bases outside the gene matches. CDR3 residues: CATLGLGVNTGELFF. DNA of the CDR3: TGTGCCACCTTGGGACTAGGAGTAAACACCGGGGAGCTGTTTTTT.

V and J are TRBV15 and TRBJ1-1; D gene uncertain. V was shortened by 1 base and J by 8 bases, with 11 bases between the two germline ends. Germline V gene data show CDR1 as LNHNV and CDR2 as YYDKDF (reference sequence). This CDR3 comprises 13 residues. CDR3 bases: TGTGCCACCAGCAGAGTAAACGGGTTCGAAGCTTTCTTT. It codes for CATSRVNGFEAFF.